A single sample is the source of the 21 T cell receptor beta chains below, sequenced in a study of T cells in Graves' hyperthyroidism and ophthalmopathy (dated by TCRdb to about 2019). Library prep was done by multiplex PCR. Sequencing relied on an Illumina HiSeq 2000. TCR beta CDR3 regions were amplified from RNA transcripts. The TCR CDR3 was subjected to a first round of RT-PCR using the HTBI primer set and the Qiagen OneStep RT-PCR kit. TCRdb passed the public sequencing reads through fastp at Q25 and MiXCR, retaining productive beta sequences. Each CDR3 protein appears once, grouped with its most common genes and DNA. The table for this sample lists roughly 380,000 distinct CDR3 sequences; 12% to 15% of them were counted only once. The top ten clones comprise 5% to 6% of the sample. Source material: blood. Receptors were obtained from a woman aged 18 to 35 with Graves' hyperthyroidism.

This rearrangement joins TRBV9 to TRBJ2-1; no clear D. The germline V gene has CDR1 SGDLS and CDR2 YYNGEE. This CDR3 is 12 amino acids long. The germline V and J ends were trimmed by 0 bases and 15 bases, with 13 bases remaining between them. The CDR3 coding sequence is TGTGCCAGCAGCGTAGCAGAAGAGGTCCCGTTCTTC. Amino acids: CASSVAEEVPFF.

The V gene is TRBV20-1, the J gene TRBJ2-4; D remains unclear. Trimming removed 6 bases at V and 0 bases at J, with 3 bases between. This CDR3 region has 11 residues. Germline V gene sequence: CDR1 DFQATT, CDR2 SNEGSKA (reference sequence). The CDR3 bases are TGCAGTGCCGGAGCCAAAAACATTCAGTACTTC. The encoded protein is CSAGAKNIQYF.

This clonotype occurred many times. CDR3 residues: CASSKSSQGASTNEQFF. The CDR3 nucleotides are TGTGCCAGCAGTAAATCGTCACAGGGGGCTTCGACCAATGAGCAGTTCTTC. This chain links TRBV2 with TRBJ2-1; the match to TRBD1 covers 9 bases. Per the germline V gene, CDR1 is SNHLY and CDR2 is FYNNEI. After removal of 5 bases from V and 6 bases from J, the junction contained 14 bases not matched to a gene. The CDR3 is 17 amino acids.

This clonotype occurred many times. The chain couples TRBV28 to TRBJ2-7; D is possibly TRBD2 (5 bases). CDR1 is MDHEN, CDR2 SYDVKM, per germline. The V gene lost 5 bases and the J gene lost 2 bases, with 13 bases spanning the gap. CDR3 length equals 14 residues. The CDR3 bases are TGTGCCAGCAGTGTAGGTGGCGGGCCCTACGAGCAGTACTTC. Its protein product is CASSVGGGPYEQYF.

Note on this clonotype: One end of the junction fails to match germline, which may point to a read error. V is TRBV5-1 and J is TRBJ1-1; D perhaps matches TRBD1 (6 bases). Germline assignment: CDR1 SGHRS and CDR2 YFSETQ. The CDR3 has 14 amino acids. For the CDR3, the DNA is TGTGCCAGCAGCGTCCGACAGGCGAACACTGAAGCTTTCTTT. This translates into CASSVRQANTEAFF.

The chain links TRBV28 to TRBJ1-1; D uncertain. The CDR3 sequence is 14 residues long. CDR1 MDHEN and CDR2 SYDVKM come from the germline V gene. V gave up 5 bases and J gave up 4 bases, with 14 bases separating them. The CDR3 sequence is CASSLTVSGTEAFF. The CDR3 bases are TGTGCCAGCAGTCTAACCGTAAGTGGCACTGAAGCTTTCTTT.

This clonotype was seen at least ten times. J is TRBJ1-5 and V is TRBV24-1; no reliable D call. CDR3 length equals 14 residues. Trimming stripped 0 bases from V and 0 bases from J, with 2 bases between. Germline V gene data show CDR1 as KGHDR and CDR2 as SFDVKD. This CDR3 is CATSDLSSNQPQHF. The CDR3 DNA is TGTGCCACCAGTGATTTGTCTAGCAATCAGCCCCAGCATTTT.

This clonotype was seen ten or more times. V is TRBV20-1 and J is TRBJ2-7; D gene unclear. The CDR3 is 14 amino acids. V dropped 0 bases and J dropped 3 bases, with 12 bases sitting between them. CDR1 is DFQATT and CDR2 is SNEGSKA in the germline V gene (reference sequence). The CDR3 sequence: CSARDGEEIYEQYF. The CDR3 nucleotides are TGCAGTGCTAGAGATGGGGAAGAAATCTACGAGCAGTACTTC.

This clonotype was detected ten times or more. The chain employs TRBV20-1 and TRBJ2-2, with 10 bases fitting TRBD2. Looked up from germline, CDR1 is DFQATT and CDR2 is SNEGSKA (reference sequence). V shed 6 bases, J shed 2 bases, and the junction held 6 bases outside the gene matches. This CDR3 is built from 15 residues. The CDR3 DNA is TGCAGTGCAAAGCGGGAGGGTACAAACACCGGGGAGCTGTTTTTT. This sequence encodes CSAKREGTNTGELFF.

The V and J genes are TRBV5-6 and TRBJ1-5; 12 bases are a match to TRBD1. The CDR3 spans 16 residues. Losses at the gene ends were 3 bases for V and 4 bases for J; bases not matched to a gene: 5. From germline, CDR1 is SGHDT and CDR2 YYEEEE. CDR3 DNA: TGTGCCAGCAGCTCCGGGACAGGGGGCGCGAATCAGCCCCAGCATTTT. This codes for CASSSGTGGANQPQHF. Based on the CDR3 plus reference TRBV5-6 and TRBJ1-5, the full variable domain is DAGVTQSPTHLIKTRGQQVTLRCSPKSGHDTVSWYQQALGQGPQFIFQYYEEEERQRGNFPDRFSGHQFPNYSSELNVNALLLGDSALYLCASSSGTGGANQPQHFGDGTRLSIL.

V and J are TRBV11-1 and TRBJ2-2; 10 bases fit TRBD2. Germline V gene lookup returns CDR1 SGHAT and CDR2 FQDESV (reference sequence). V shed 4 bases and J 1 base; nucleotides not matched to a gene: 3. CDR3 size: 16 residues. The CDR3 sequence: CASSWLAGGNTGELFF. CDR3 nucleotides: TGTGCCAGCAGCTGGTTAGCGGGAGGGAACACCGGGGAGCTGTTTTTT.

J is TRBJ2-1 and V is TRBV4-1; 7 positions match TRBD1. Unmatched junction bases numbered 4, after V lost 2 bases and J lost 0 bases. This CDR3 has 16 residues. Germline CDR1 MGHRA, CDR2 YSYEKL. The CDR3 nucleotides are TGCGCCAGCAGCCAACCGACAGGGAGCTCCTACAATGAGCAGTTCTTC. It encodes CASSQPTGSSYNEQFF.

This clonotype was seen repeatedly, ten times or more. The chain combines TRBV7-9 with TRBJ2-7; 7 nucleotides match TRBD1. This CDR3 comprises 13 residues. Unmatched junction bases numbered 9, after V lost 7 bases and J lost 6 bases. The germline CDR1 and CDR2 sequences are SEHNR and FQNEAQ (reference sequence). CDR3 DNA sequence: TGTGCCAGCACAACAGGGGCTGGGGGCGAGCAGTACTTC. It yields the protein CASTTGAGGEQYF.

This clonotype occurred many times. The gene calls are TRBV15 and TRBJ2-7; 8 positions agree with TRBD1. From germline, CDR1 is LNHNV and CDR2 YYDKDF (reference sequence). The CDR3 totals 15 residues. V dropped 3 bases and J dropped 1; count of bases not matched to a gene: 5. The CDR3: CATSSERQGSYEQYF. The CDR3 DNA reads as TGTGCCACCAGCAGCGAAAGACAGGGGTCCTACGAGCAGTACTTC. Full variable domain (remainder filled in from reference TRBV15 and TRBJ2-7): DAMVIQNPRYQVTQFGKPVTLSCSQTLNHNVMYWYQQKSSQAPKLLFHYYDKDFNNEADTPDNFQSRRPNTSFCFLDIRSPGLGDTAMYLCATSSERQGSYEQYFGPGTRLTVT.

This clonotype was seen only a few times. The chain carries TRBV15 and TRBJ2-1, with 9 nucleotides matching TRBD1. There are 15 residues in the CDR3. J lost 7 bases, V lost 3 bases, and 7 bases had no gene match. The germline V gene encodes CDR1 LNHNV and CDR2 YYDKDF (reference sequence). The CDR3 sequence is CATSREATGGNEQFF. CDR3 nucleotides: TGTGCCACCAGCAGGGAGGCGACAGGGGGAAATGAGCAGTTCTTC.

Concerning this clonotype itself: Possible read error: a much larger clone is one base away. The chain joins TRBV6-5 to TRBJ1-1; 11 bases align to TRBD1. Germline CDR1 MNHEY, CDR2 SVGAGI. This CDR3 is 15 amino acids long. Here the CDR3 reads CASSYSGQGATEALF. CDR3 sequence (DNA): TGTGCCAGCAGTTACAGCGGACAGGGGGCAACTGAAGCTCTCTTT.

A word on this clonotype: A read error may be the cause here, since a much bigger clone is one base away. As the CDR3 is not closed by the conserved phenylalanine or tryptophan, this likely results from a read error. The chain employs TRBV6-2 or TRBV6-3 and TRBJ1-5; 7 bases are shared with TRBD1. Germline-derived CDR1 and CDR2 are MNHEY and SVGEGT. The J segment lost 2 bases and the V segment lost 4 bases, leaving 8 bases of the junction unmatched. This CDR3 spans 16 amino acids. The DNA for the CDR3 is TGTGCCAGCAGTTCCATGACAGGGTCGGGCAATCAGCCCCAGCATTCT. It encodes CASSSMTGSGNQPQHS.

The J gene is TRBJ1-2, the V gene TRBV28; no reliable D call. Trimming removed 3 bases at V and 8 bases at J, with 13 bases between. The CDR3 totals 13 residues. From germline, CDR1 is MDHEN and CDR2 SYDVKM. CDR3 loop: CASSLDRLRGYTF. As DNA, the CDR3 is TGTGCCAGCAGTTTGGATAGGCTGAGGGGCTACACCTTC.

Many counts were recorded for this clonotype. The chain employs TRBV12-3 or TRBV12-4 and TRBJ1-5; the match to TRBD1 covers 7 bases. V trimming: 6 bases; J trimming: 4 bases; junction bases outside the gene matches: 6. The CDR3 runs to 14 residues. The CDR3 nucleotides are TGTGCCAGCAGCACGGACAGGCATAATCAGCCCCAGCATTTT. This sequence encodes CASSTDRHNQPQHF.

Ten or more counts support this clonotype. The CDR3 nucleotides read TGTGCCAGCAGTTCCTATACCGAGCAGTACTTC. It translates to CASSSYTEQYF. This chain uses TRBV12-3 or TRBV12-4 with TRBJ2-7; no definite D call. V was cut by 4 bases and J by 6 bases, with 7 bases left in between. The CDR3 contains 11 residues.

This clonotype showed up many times. The rearrangement links TRBV20-1 to TRBJ2-7; D possibly corresponds to TRBD1 (6 bases). The ends were cut back, 2 bases at V and 7 bases at J, with 12 bases in the middle. The germline gives CDR1 DFQATT, CDR2 SNEGSKA (reference sequence). This CDR3 comprises 12 residues. The CDR3 here is CSARLGAREQYF. In DNA, the CDR3 is TGCAGTGCTAGACTGGGGGCGCGGGAGCAGTACTTC.